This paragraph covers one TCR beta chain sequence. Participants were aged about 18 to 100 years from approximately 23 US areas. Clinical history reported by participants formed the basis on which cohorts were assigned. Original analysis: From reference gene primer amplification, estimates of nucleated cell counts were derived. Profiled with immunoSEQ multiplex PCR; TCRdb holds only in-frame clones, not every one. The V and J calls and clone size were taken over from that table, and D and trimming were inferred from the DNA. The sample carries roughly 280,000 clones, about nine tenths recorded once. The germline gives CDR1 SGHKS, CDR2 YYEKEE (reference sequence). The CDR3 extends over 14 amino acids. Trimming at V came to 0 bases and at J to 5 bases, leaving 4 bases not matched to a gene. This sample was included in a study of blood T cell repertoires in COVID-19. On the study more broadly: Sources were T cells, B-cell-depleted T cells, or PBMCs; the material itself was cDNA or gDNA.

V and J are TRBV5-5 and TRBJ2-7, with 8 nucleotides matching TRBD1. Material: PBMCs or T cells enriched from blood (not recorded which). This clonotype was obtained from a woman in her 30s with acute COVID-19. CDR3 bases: TGTGCCAGCAGCTTGGGACAGGGGAAAAACGAGCAGTACTTC. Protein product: CASSLGQGKNEQYF. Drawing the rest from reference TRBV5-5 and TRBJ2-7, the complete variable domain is DAGVTQSPTHLIKTRGQQVTLRCSPISGHKSVSWYQQVLGQGPQFIFQYYEKEERGRGNFPDRFSARQFPNYSSELNVNALLLGDSALYLCASSLGQGKNEQYFGPGTRLTVT.